The 14 T cell receptor beta chains presented below share a single source sample, sequenced in a study of beta chain features in type 1 diabetes. Their antigen targets remain unknown. Expressed TCRB transcripts got sequenced, as all isolated RNA was reverse transcribed. The protocol was immunoSEQ multiplex PCR, while the TCRdb copy is restricted to in-frame clones and leaves out a portion. The sample contains hundreds of thousands of clones, 13% of which appear only once. Study-level findings and limits: Moderate yet significant TCRB CDR3 shortening was seen in Type 1 diabetes patients in all four CD4+ subsets.

Source material: naive CD4+ T cells from blood. These receptors came from a man younger than 35 with type 1 diabetes.

The rearrangement links TRBV6-5 to TRBJ2-7, with 12 bases aligning to TRBD1. Germline V gene data show CDR1 as MNHEY and CDR2 as SVGAGI. The CDR3 is 14 residues long. J lost 6 bases, V lost 5 bases, and 5 bases had no gene match. The CDR3 DNA reads TGTGCCAGCAGTCCGGGACAGGGGGCAGCCGAGCAGTACTTC. This gives the protein CASSPGQGAAEQYF.

The rearrangement joins TRBV5-1 to TRBJ2-7; 9 bases map to TRBD2. V lost 9 bases, J lost 3 bases, and 4 bases stayed unmatched. There are 12 residues in the CDR3. In germline, CDR1 is SGHRS, CDR2 YFSETQ. The chain's CDR3 is CATSREGYEQYF. CDR3 nucleotides: TGCGCCACTTCGCGGGAGGGCTACGAGCAGTACTTC.

Only a few counts were recorded for this clone. This sequence joins TRBV9 and TRBJ2-7; 7 nucleotides line up with TRBD1. This CDR3 comprises 15 residues. The V segment lost 4 bases and the J segment 4 bases; nucleotides outside the gene matches: 11. The V gene's germline CDR1 is SGDLS and CDR2 YYNGEE. The CDR3 sequence: CASSPRGTEFYEQYF. CDR3 DNA sequence: TGTGCCAGCAGCCCCAGGGGGACAGAGTTTTACGAGCAGTACTTC.

This clone has a single count. V usage is TRBV6-1 and J usage is TRBJ1-5; 8 positions match TRBD1. The CDR3 covers 14 residues. The germline gives CDR1 MNHNS, CDR2 SASEGT. The J segment lost 3 bases and the V segment lost 6 bases, leaving 4 bases of the junction unmatched. The CDR3 protein is CASRTDRDNQPQHF. The CDR3, as DNA: TGTGCCAGCAGGACGGACAGGGACAATCAGCCCCAGCATTTT.

This chain links TRBV10-3 with TRBJ1-1, with 7 bases aligning to TRBD1. Germline V gene data show CDR1 as ENHRY and CDR2 as SYGVKD. The CDR3 has 13 amino acids. J gave up 3 bases and V 11 bases, and 9 bases lay outside the gene matches. As DNA, the CDR3 is TGTGCCGTAATGGGACAGAGAGACACTGAAGCTTTCTTT. Amino acids: CAVMGQRDTEAFF.

This clone was seen a handful of times. The chain employs TRBV6-5 and TRBJ1-3; TRBD1 matches 7 bases. The length of the CDR3 is 15 residues. Germline assignment: CDR1 MNHEY and CDR2 SVGAGI. V dropped 7 bases and J dropped 0; count of bases not matched to a gene: 6. DNA of the CDR3: TGTGCCAGCACGACAGGGTTCAACTCTGGAAACACCATATATTTT. It encodes CASTTGFNSGNTIYF.

This clone appeared a few times. Here the CDR3 reads CASFGRKGVGQPQHF. The CDR3 bases are TGTGCCAGTTTCGGGCGAAAGGGTGTGGGTCAGCCCCAGCATTTT. The rearrangement links TRBV19 to TRBJ1-5; D gene unclear. CDR1 is LNHDA, CDR2 SQIVND, per germline (reference sequence). V shed 8 bases and J shed 6 bases, with 20 bases lying between them. The length of the CDR3 is 15 residues.

This chain joins TRBV11-2 and TRBJ2-7, with D possibly matching TRBD1 (5 bases). V was cut by 6 bases and J by 7 bases, with 22 bases left in between. CDR3 size: 15 residues. Germline V CDR1 and CDR2: SGHAT, FQNNGV. The CDR3 bases are TGTGCCAGCAGTTTCTCGTATGGACCGACAGTGGAGCAGTACTTC. Protein sequence: CASSFSYGPTVEQYF.

This clone was recorded a few times. The chain recombines TRBV30 with TRBJ1-1; D call uncertain. Trimming took 2 bases from V and 4 from J, leaving 11 bases between them. CDR3 length: 13 amino acids. Germline V gives CDR1 GTSNPN, CDR2 SVGIG (reference sequence). The CDR3 here is CAWSSVVSTEAFF. CDR3 nucleotides: TGTGCCTGGAGTAGTGTGGTGAGCACTGAAGCTTTCTTT.

DNA for the CDR3: TGCAGCGTCGACAGGGCCCATTCTAGCGAGCAGTACTTC. This gives the protein CSVDRAHSSEQYF. This chain uses TRBV29-1 with TRBJ2-7, with 7 nucleotides matching TRBD1. The CDR3 runs 13 residues. The junction had 11 bases not matched to a gene; V was cut back by 6 bases and J by 6 bases. CDR1 is SQVTM and CDR2 is ANQGSEA in the germline V gene.

The rearrangement links TRBV30 to TRBJ2-5, with D possibly being TRBD2 (6 bases). The CDR3 is 12 residues long. Trimming took 8 bases from V and 5 from J, leaving 15 bases between them. Germline-derived CDR1 and CDR2 are GTSNPN and SVGIG (reference sequence). The CDR3 coding sequence is TGTGCCGGGCGGGACCTTCGGGAGACCCAGTACTTC. Its translation is CAGRDLRETQYF.

There are a few counts of this clone. The V gene is TRBV19, the J gene TRBJ1-5; TRBD1 matches 9 bases. The V and J ends lost 6 bases and 5 bases, in that order; junction bases with no gene match: 2. The germline gives CDR1 LNHDA, CDR2 SQIVND (reference sequence). The CDR3 loop spans 13 amino acids. CDR3 DNA sequence: TGTGCCAGTAGGACAGGGGGATATCAGCCCCAGCATTTT. This translates into CASRTGGYQPQHF.

The chain carries TRBV23-1 and TRBJ2-7; D gene ambiguous. TRBV23-1 is annotated as an ORF whose role is uncertain. With 11 bases removed from V and 1 base from J, the gap between germline ends came to 12 bases. The CDR3 contains 12 residues. The CDR3, as DNA: TGCGCCTTAGGCGCTGCGTCCTACGAGCAGTACTTC. Translating gives CALGAASYEQYF.

This clone has a handful of counts. J is TRBJ1-2 and V is TRBV29-1, with no clear D. Germline values: CDR1 SQVTM, CDR2 ANQGSEA. V lost 0 bases to trimming and J lost 3 bases, with 8 bases between them. This CDR3 is 13 amino acids long. The CDR3 bases are TGCAGCGTTGAAGATGATGGTGACTATGGCTACACCTTC. It translates to CSVEDDGDYGYTF.